Included here is one TCR beta chain sequence, with context. Its matching antigen is unknown. The sample comes from a study of radiotherapy plus CTLA-4 blockade in lung cancer. Study in general: Of all patients, under 20% responded objectively and roughly 31% showed disease control.

Germline loops: CDR1 MNHEY, CDR2 SMNVEV (reference sequence). The CDR3 loop spans 14 amino acids. The V end was cut by 5 bases, the J end by 0 bases, with 10 bases between. Findings of the study overall: Among blood TCR repertoires after radiotherapy plus ipilimumab, tumor-derived clones expanded. Together with interferon-beta, which increased in serum after radiation, early dynamic changes in blood T cell clones were reportedly the best predictors of response.

The assay was immunoSEQ multiplex PCR, and TCRdb's table has in-frame clones only and misses some. The sample shows about 93,000 clones, around 88% of them seen only once. Chemo-refractory metastatic non-small-cell lung cancer patients were treated with focal radiation plus CTLA-4 blockade with ipilimumab. The sample in question was peripheral blood, obtained from a patient treated with radiotherapy plus ipilimumab. The sequence was obtained from a human donor with non-small cell lung cancer that progressed on radiotherapy plus ipilimumab. This chain links TRBV27 with TRBJ1-1; possibly TRBD1 for D (6 bases). CDR3 bases: TGTGCCAGCAGTCGGGCAGGGGTGAACACTGAAGCTTTCTTT. Translating it yields CASSRAGVNTEAFF.